This TCR beta chain is drawn from a study of OX40 agonist ivuxolimab in advanced cancers. Profiling relied on immunoSEQ multiplex PCR, and the TCRdb table lists in-frame clones only, not all of them. The table lists some 50,000 clones, approximately 83% of them singletons, with approximately 2.8% in the top ten. The CDR3 contains 14 residues. Germline CDR1 is LNHDA and CDR2 is SQIVND (reference sequence). J lost 3 bases, V lost 9 bases, and 6 bases had no gene match. The sequenced sample was CD4+ or CD8+ T cells sorted from blood, obtained in a trial of the OX40 agonist ivuxolimab. The chain couples TRBV19 to TRBJ1-5; 9 bases align to TRBD1. The origin of this receptor is an adult with an advanced solid tumor such as melanoma, head and neck, liver or kidney cancer. The CDR3 coding sequence is TGTGCCAGCAGGGGGACAGGGATCAATCAGCCCCAGCATTTT. It translates to CASRGTGINQPQHF.